The 4 T cell receptor beta chains below all came from one sample that was sequenced in a study of blood T cell repertoires in COVID-19 (dated by TCRdb to 2018 to 2021). Library construction relied on the immunoSEQ multiplex PCR assay. TCRdb provides this immuneACCESS table in a form limited to in-frame rearrangements. Some clones are lacking; in checked studies, under half of them reflect an unresolved V gene, and why the rest are absent is not known. Across this sample there are tens of thousands of clones, with over 80% seen only once. Jointly, the top ten make up approximately 5% of the sample. The specimen was peripheral blood. Source of these receptors: a man between 65 and 85 years old with acute or convalescent COVID-19.

The genes are TRBV20-1 and TRBJ1-1; D unresolved. Germline V CDR1 and CDR2: DFQATT, SNEGSKA (reference sequence). The V end lost 6 bases, the J end lost 4 bases, and 9 bases lay between the germline ends. This CDR3 spans 11 amino acids. CDR3 protein: CSATGGTEAFF. DNA for the CDR3: TGCAGTGCGACCGGAGGCACTGAAGCTTTCTTT.

This chain joins TRBV5-1 and TRBJ2-5; the D gene is possibly TRBD2 (6 bases). The germline V and J ends were trimmed by 4 bases and 3 bases, with 19 bases remaining between them. Germline CDR1 reads SGHRS; CDR2 reads YFSETQ. This CDR3 has 16 residues. The CDR3 here is CASSPTVGGLEETQYF. The CDR3 DNA sequence: TGCGCCAGCAGCCCGACTGTTGGAGGGTTGGAAGAGACCCAGTACTTC.

The V and J genes are TRBV15 and TRBJ1-4, with unresolved D. CDR1 and CDR2 (germline): LNHNV, YYDKDF (reference sequence). The CDR3 contains 12 residues. V was trimmed by 4 bases and J by 4 bases, leaving 4 bases between them. CDR3: CATSINNEKLFF. CDR3 DNA: TGTGCCACCAGCATCAATAATGAAAAACTGTTTTTT. Supplemented by reference TRBV15 and TRBJ1-4, the full variable domain reads DAMVIQNPRYQVTQFGKPVTLSCSQTLNHNVMYWYQQKSSQAPKLLFHYYDKDFNNEADTPDNFQSRRPNTSFCFLDIRSPGLGDTAMYLCATSINNEKLFFGSGTQLSVL.

The chain has TRBV5-1 and TRBJ2-2; 7 bases are shared with TRBD2. With V trimmed by 0 bases and J by 6 bases, 11 bases remained unmatched. From germline, CDR1 is SGHRS and CDR2 YFSETQ. The CDR3 covers 17 residues. CDR3 bases: TGCGCCAGCAGCTTGGTCCAAGGGGAGGGCAGTGCCGGGGAGCTGTTTTTT. This codes for CASSLVQGEGSAGELFF.